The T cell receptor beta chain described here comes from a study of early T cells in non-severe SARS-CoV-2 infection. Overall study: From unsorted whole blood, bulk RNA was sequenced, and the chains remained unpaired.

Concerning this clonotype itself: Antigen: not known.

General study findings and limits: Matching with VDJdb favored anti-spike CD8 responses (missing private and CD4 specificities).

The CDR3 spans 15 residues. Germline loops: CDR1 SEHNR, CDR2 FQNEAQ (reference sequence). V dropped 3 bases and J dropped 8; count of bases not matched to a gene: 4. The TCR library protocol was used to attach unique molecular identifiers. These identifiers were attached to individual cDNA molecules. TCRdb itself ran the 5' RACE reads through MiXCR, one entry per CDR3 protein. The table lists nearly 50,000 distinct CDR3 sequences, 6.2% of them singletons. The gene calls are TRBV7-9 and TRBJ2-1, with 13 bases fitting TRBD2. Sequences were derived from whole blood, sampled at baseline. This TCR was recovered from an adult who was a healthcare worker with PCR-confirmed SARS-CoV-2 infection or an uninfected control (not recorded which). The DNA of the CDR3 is TGTGCCAGCAGCTTGACTAGCGGGAGGAGGTATGAGCAGTTCTTC. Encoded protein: CASSLTSGRRYEQFF.